This T cell receptor beta chain was recovered during a study of T cell responses to AZD1222 COVID-19 vaccine. Findings and caveats of the study: Donors were largely white British and mainly female; clonal diversity was possibly underestimated.

The repertoire was sequenced with immunoSEQ multiplex PCR; TCRdb's copy has only in-frame clones and lacks some. The sample records some 120,000 clones, over 90% being singletons. In the case of this clone: The antigen is not known.

The receptor was derived from an adult in good health. The source material was peripheral blood, sampled on day 0 of AZD1222 vaccination.

This chain's CDR3 is CASSFAGTAISYEQYF. CDR3 coding DNA: TGTGCCAGCAGCTTCGCCGGGACAGCCATCTCCTACGAGCAGTACTTC. The chain couples TRBV7-9 to TRBJ2-7, with TRBD1 matching over 7 bases. Germline CDR1 is SEHNR and CDR2 is FQNEAQ (reference sequence). The V segment lost 3 bases and the J segment 0 bases; nucleotides outside the gene matches: 8. The CDR3 runs to 16 residues.